This record concerns one TCR beta chain sequence. Its target is unknown. This record belongs to a study of shared clonotypes between healthy human individuals. Whole-study context: The plates for each donor numbered three CD4 naive, three CD4 memory, two CD8 naive and one CD8 memory. Study results and caveats: Relative to memory subsets, naive subsets generally showed larger estimated richness.

CD45RO-negative cells were positively selected for CCR7, leaving out terminally differentiated effector memory CD45RA+ cells. The CDR3 is made up of 15 amino acids. Trimming pared 8 bases from V and 6 bases from J, leaving 20 bases between. From germline, CDR1 is LNHDA and CDR2 SQIVND (reference sequence). Here immunoSEQ multiplex PCR was the method, and the copy in TCRdb shows in-frame clones only, minus some. The table records roughly 550,000 clones, over 95% of them present only once. Material for sequencing was naive CD8+ T cells sorted from blood. This chain uses TRBV19 with TRBJ2-1; either TRBD1 or TRBD2 may fit D (6 bases each). This receptor was obtained from a young woman in good health. CDR3 protein: CASPPEGGPVNEQFF. Here the CDR3 DNA reads TGTGCCAGTCCTCCGGAGGGGGGACCGGTCAATGAGCAGTTCTTC.